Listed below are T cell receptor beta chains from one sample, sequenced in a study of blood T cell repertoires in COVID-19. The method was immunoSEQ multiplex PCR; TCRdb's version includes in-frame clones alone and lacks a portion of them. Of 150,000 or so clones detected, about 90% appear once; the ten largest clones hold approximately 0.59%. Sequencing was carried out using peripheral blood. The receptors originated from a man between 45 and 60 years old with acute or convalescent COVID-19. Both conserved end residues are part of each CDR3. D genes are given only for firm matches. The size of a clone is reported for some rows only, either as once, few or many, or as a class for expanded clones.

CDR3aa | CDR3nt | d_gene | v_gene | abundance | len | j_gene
CASSQAWRGEQFF | TGCGCCAGCAGCCAGGCCTGGAGGGGTGAGCAGTTCTTC | . | TRBV4-3 | . | 13 | TRBJ2-1
CASSLTGITDTQYF | TGCGCCAGCAGCTTGACAGGGATTACAGATACGCAGTATTTT | . | TRBV5-1 | . | 14 | TRBJ2-3
CASRQGGSQPQHF | TGTGCCAGCAGACAGGGGGGGAGTCAGCCCCAGCATTTT | TRBD1 | TRBV6-5 | . | 13 | TRBJ1-5
CASSSFGRRTDGYTF | TGTGCCAGTAGTAGTTTTGGCAGGCGGACTGATGGCTACACCTTC | . | TRBV19 | . | 15 | TRBJ1-2
CASSPRDRGNTYEQYF | TGTGCCAGCAGCCCCCGGGACAGGGGAAATACCTACGAGCAGTACTTC | TRBD1 | TRBV9 | . | 16 | TRBJ2-7
CASTQNAQAGNTEAFF | TGTGCCAGCACCCAAAATGCCCAGGCAGGGAACACTGAAGCTTTCTTT | . | TRBV6-6 | . | 16 | TRBJ1-1
CASSYPGQGVAEAFF | TGTGCCAGCAGCTACCCGGGACAGGGGGTTGCTGAAGCTTTCTTT | TRBD1 | TRBV5-4 | . | 15 | TRBJ1-1
CASSPGLREGLSKNIQYF | TGTGCCAGCAGCCCAGGATTGAGGGAGGGCCTTTCCAAAAACATTCAGTACTTC | TRBD2 | TRBV7-8 | . | 18 | TRBJ2-4
CATSRGGTNTGELFF | TGTGCCACCAGCAGAGGAGGGACAAACACCGGGGAGCTGTTTTTT | . | TRBV15 | . | 15 | TRBJ2-2
CASTMGQSYEQYF | TGTGCCAGCACCATGGGACAGTCCTACGAGCAGTACTTC | TRBD1 | TRBV28 | . | 13 | TRBJ2-7
CASRGRGTSYEQYF | TGTGCCAGCCGCGGACGGGGGACCTCCTACGAGCAGTACTTC | . | TRBV2 | . | 14 | TRBJ2-7
CASRQGYNSPLHF | TGTGCCAGCAGACAGGGGTATAATTCACCCCTCCACTTT | TRBD1 | TRBV6-5 | . | 13 | TRBJ1-6
CASSDPPQGDHEQYF | TGTGCCAGCAGTGACCCGCCTCAGGGTGACCACGAGCAGTACTTC | . | TRBV2 | . | 15 | TRBJ2-7
CASSPRTSGYNEQFF | TGTGCCAGCAGCCCCCGGACTAGCGGATACAATGAGCAGTTCTTC | TRBD2 | TRBV5-4 | . | 15 | TRBJ2-1
CARTGVVGGSYEQYF | TGTGCCAGAACGGGGGTTGTCGGGGGATCCTACGAGCAGTACTTC | . | TRBV5-3 | . | 15 | TRBJ2-7
CASGDRESNQPQHF | TGTGCCAGCGGGGACAGAGAAAGCAATCAGCCCCAGCATTTT | TRBD1 | TRBV6-6 | . | 14 | TRBJ1-5
CAWSVAGDSQETQYF | TGTGCCTGGAGTGTAGCGGGGGACAGCCAAGAGACCCAGTACTTC | . | TRBV30 | . | 15 | TRBJ2-5
CASSEFLQGALGTQYF | TGTGCCAGCAGTGAATTTTTGCAGGGGGCGCTAGGGACCCAGTACTTC | TRBD1 | TRBV6-1 | . | 16 | TRBJ2-5
CASSQPGHQETQYF | TGTGCCAGCAGCCAACCAGGCCACCAAGAGACCCAGTACTTC | . | TRBV3-1/TRBV3-2 | . | 14 | TRBJ2-5
CASSEGQGKQPQHF | TGTGCCAGCAGTGAAGGCCAGGGGAAGCAGCCCCAGCATTTT | . | TRBV6-1 | few | 14 | TRBJ1-5
CASSPNGGAGRTRVQQYF | TGCGCCAGCAGCCCGAACGGGGGAGCGGGGAGAACCAGAGTCCAGCAGTACTTC | TRBD2 | TRBV5-1 | . | 18 | TRBJ2-7
CAWSVSLTPGNTIYF | TGTGCCTGGAGTGTAAGTCTCACTCCTGGAAACACCATATATTTT | . | TRBV30 | . | 15 | TRBJ1-3
CASSTDQETQYF | TGTGCCAGCTCGACTGACCAAGAGACCCAGTACTTC | . | TRBV2 | . | 12 | TRBJ2-5
CAISGTGIYGYTF | TGTGCCATATCCGGGACAGGGATCTATGGCTACACCTTC | TRBD1 | TRBV10-3 | . | 13 | TRBJ1-2
CASSLDQKSRLLEMNTDAFF | TGTGCCAGCAGCTTAGATCAGAAAAGTCGACTACTTGAGATGAACACTGATGCTTTCTTT | . | TRBV11-2 | . | 20 | TRBJ1-1
CASSSDRVGTDTQYF | TGTGCCAGTAGTTCGGACAGGGTCGGCACAGATACGCAGTATTTT | TRBD1 | TRBV19 | . | 15 | TRBJ2-3
CASSSLLHEQYF | TGTGCCAGCAGTTCACTTTTGCACGAGCAGTACTTC | . | TRBV6-2/TRBV6-3 | . | 12 | TRBJ2-7
CASSDGRRYGYTF | TGTGCCAGCAGTGATGGCAGGCGCTATGGCTACACCTTC | . | TRBV2 | . | 13 | TRBJ1-2
CASSPGTLGYNEQFF | TGTGCCAGCAGTCCCGGGACACTCGGATACAATGAGCAGTTCTTC | . | TRBV27 | . | 15 | TRBJ2-1
CASSPQVNQPQHF | TGTGCCAGCAGCCCACAGGTCAATCAGCCCCAGCATTTT | . | TRBV7-2 | . | 13 | TRBJ1-5
CASSGGQGQQWGHTQYF | TGTGCCAGCAGTGGGGGGCAAGGACAACAGTGGGGACATACGCAGTATTTT | . | TRBV2 | . | 17 | TRBJ2-3
CSAVGLAGRSSYNEQFF | TGCAGCGCCGTCGGACTAGCGGGACGAAGTTCCTACAATGAGCAGTTCTTC | TRBD2 | TRBV29-1 | few | 17 | TRBJ2-1
CASSPKETQYF | TGTGCCAGCAGTCCCAAAGAGACCCAGTACTTC | . | TRBV7-9 | . | 11 | TRBJ2-5
CASTPTQNRAISYNEQFF | TGCGCCAGCACCCCGACGCAAAACAGGGCAATCTCCTACAATGAGCAGTTCTTC | . | TRBV5-1 | once | 18 | TRBJ2-1
CASSFLGQGAYNEQFF | TGTGCCAGCAGCTTCCTCGGACAGGGGGCTTACAATGAGCAGTTCTTC | TRBD1 | TRBV7-2 | . | 16 | TRBJ2-1
CASSTDRESAWYQETQYF | TGTGCCAGCAGCACTGACAGGGAAAGCGCCTGGTACCAAGAGACCCAGTACTTC | TRBD1 | TRBV27 | . | 18 | TRBJ2-5